The rows below give T cell receptor beta chains drawn from one sample of a study of control samples from healthy donors and cancer patients. Data came from immunoSEQ multiplex PCR; TCRdb stores just in-frame clones and leaves some out. This sample has around 99,000 clones, with 75% to 95% found just once. The sequenced sample consisted of blood. The receptor source for this set is a human donor in good health. The donor label of this sample is uncertain. Both conserved end residues are part of each CDR3.

V	CDR3
TRBV6-5	CASSYRTGVYNSPLHF
TRBV7-8	CASSLEGYNLQGVSYEQYF
TRBV12-5	CASGLDRDQYF
TRBV7-8	CASSLEGGQMNTEAFF
TRBV25-1	CASSDGGASTDTQYF
TRBV14	CASSPWQSGNTIYF
TRBV19	CASSIRQGGSNQPQHF
TRBV11-3	CASSLAGSQDTQYF
TRBV5-5	CASSLFPSSQETQYF
TRBV7-2	CASSFTGATNEKLFF
TRBV28	CASSPGGQARQYF